The 5 T cell receptor beta chains below all came from one sample that was sequenced in a study of blood T cell repertoires in COVID-19. This table comes from immunoSEQ multiplex PCR, and its TCRdb copy is limited to in-frame clones, with some not included. This table has 60,000 to 90,000 clones, 80% to 95% appearing once. Sequenced material: peripheral blood. Source of these receptors: a woman over 75 with acute or convalescent COVID-19.

This chain joins TRBV7-9 and TRBJ1-2; 10 nucleotides align to TRBD1. V gave up 5 bases and J gave up 5 bases; unmatched junction bases: 11. The CDR3 loop spans 16 amino acids. Per germline, CDR1 SEHNR and CDR2 FQNEAQ (reference sequence). As DNA, the CDR3 is TGTGCCAGCAGCCGTTCCGGGACAGGGGTTTGGTATGGCTACACCTTC. The encoded protein is CASSRSGTGVWYGYTF.

The chain combines TRBV7-2 with TRBJ1-2; 7 bases agree with TRBD1. V shed 5 bases, J shed 7 bases, and the junction held 10 bases outside the gene matches. The CDR3 is 14 residues long. Germline lookup yields CDR1 SGHTA and CDR2 FQGNSA. CDR3 bases: TGTGCCAGCAGCGCCGACAGGGAACGGTCTGGCTACACCTTC. Its protein is CASSADRERSGYTF. Supplemented by reference TRBV7-2 and TRBJ1-2, the full variable domain reads GAGVSQSPSNKVTEKGKDVELRCDPISGHTALYWYRQSLGQGLEFLIYFQGNSAPDKSGLPSDRFSAERTGGSVSTLTIQRTQQEDSAVYLCASSADRERSGYTFGSGTRLTVV.

The rearrangement joins TRBV28 to TRBJ1-2, with D hard to call. V was clipped by 5 bases and J by 8 bases, with 18 bases between them. The CDR3 is 14 residues long. The germline CDR1 and CDR2 sequences are MDHEN and SYDVKM. The CDR3 protein is CASSREVPNRGYTF. The DNA of the CDR3 is TGTGCCAGCAGTCGGGAGGTCCCTAATAGGGGCTACACCTTC.

Notes on this clone: The same CDR3 arises from other DNA sequences in this sample as well. The chain has TRBV7-9 and TRBJ1-6; a possible D gene is TRBD1 (5 bases). CDR1 is SEHNR and CDR2 is FQNEAQ in the germline V gene (reference sequence). The CDR3 consists of 14 residues. Trimming cost V 5 bases and J 4 bases, with 9 bases left between them. The CDR3 sequence is CASSPDSYNSPLHF. Written as DNA, the CDR3 is TGTGCCAGCAGCCCCGACAGTTATAATTCACCCCTCCACTTT.

J is TRBJ2-3 and V is TRBV7-2; 7 bases line up with TRBD1. The junction had 10 bases not matched to a gene; V was cut back by 5 bases and J by 5 bases. CDR1 SGHTA and CDR2 FQGNSA come from the germline V gene. The CDR3 sequence is 15 residues long. CDR3 in amino acids: CASSPGRGRGDTQYF. The CDR3 coding sequence is TGTGCCAGCAGCCCAGGAAGGGGGCGAGGAGATACGCAGTATTTT.